This entry describes one T cell receptor (beta chain). The V gene's germline CDR1 is SGHTA and CDR2 FQGNSA. The CDR3 totals 15 residues. V lost 4 bases to trimming and J lost 0 bases, with 10 bases between them. These data are taken from a study of blood T cells in healthy people across ages. Through a sample-barcoded 5' primer and a J-beta primer mix, a second PCR was run for roughly 6 to 11 cycles. TCRdb reprocessed the 5' RACE reads via MiXCR and lists one record per CDR3 protein. The sample lists about 1 million distinct CDR3 sequences, roughly a quarter seen once, with around 0.75% in the top ten. This sample also belongs to another study, concerning T cells of mothers and their children.

Material for sequencing was blood. The receptor's source is a girl aged 2 to 10 in good health. The chain carries TRBV7-2 and TRBJ1-3; no reliable D call. Here the CDR3 DNA reads TGTGCCAGCAGCTCTTACGGGAGCTCTGGAAACACCATATATTTT. Its protein is CASSSYGSSGNTIYF.